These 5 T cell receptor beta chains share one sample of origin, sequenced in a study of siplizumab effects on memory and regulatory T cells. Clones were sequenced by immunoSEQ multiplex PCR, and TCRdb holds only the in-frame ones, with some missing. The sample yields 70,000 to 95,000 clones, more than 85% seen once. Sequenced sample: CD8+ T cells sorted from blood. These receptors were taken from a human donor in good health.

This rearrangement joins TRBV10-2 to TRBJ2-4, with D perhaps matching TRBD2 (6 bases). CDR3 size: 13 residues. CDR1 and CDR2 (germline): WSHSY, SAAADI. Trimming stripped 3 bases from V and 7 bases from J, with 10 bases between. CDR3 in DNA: TGCGCCAGCAGTGATCGCGGGGAGAACATTCAGTACTTC. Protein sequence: CASSDRGENIQYF.

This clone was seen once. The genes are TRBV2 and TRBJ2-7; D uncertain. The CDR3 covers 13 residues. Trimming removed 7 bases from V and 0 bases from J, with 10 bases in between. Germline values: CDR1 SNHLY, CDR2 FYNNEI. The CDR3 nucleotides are TGTGCCAGCAAAGTAGGAAGCTCCTACGAGCAGTACTTC. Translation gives CASKVGSSYEQYF.

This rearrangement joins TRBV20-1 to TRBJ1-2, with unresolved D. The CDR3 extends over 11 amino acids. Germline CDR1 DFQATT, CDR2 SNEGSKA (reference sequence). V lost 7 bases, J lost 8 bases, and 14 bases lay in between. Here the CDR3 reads CSGTEGSGYTF. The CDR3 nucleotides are TGCAGTGGAACGGAAGGGAGCGGCTACACCTTC.

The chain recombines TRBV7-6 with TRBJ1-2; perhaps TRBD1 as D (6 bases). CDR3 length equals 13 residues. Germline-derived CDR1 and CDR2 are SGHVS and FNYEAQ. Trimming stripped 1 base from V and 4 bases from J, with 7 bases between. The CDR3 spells CASSLGRGYGYTF. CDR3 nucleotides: TGTGCCAGCAGCTTAGGCAGGGGCTATGGCTACACCTTC.

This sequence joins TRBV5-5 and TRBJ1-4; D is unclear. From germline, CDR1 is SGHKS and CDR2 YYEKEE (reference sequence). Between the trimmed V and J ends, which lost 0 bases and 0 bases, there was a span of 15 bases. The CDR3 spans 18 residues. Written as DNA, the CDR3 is TGTGCCAGCAGCTTGGGAGGCGGGTCCTCTGCAACTAATGAAAAACTGTTTTTT. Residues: CASSLGGGSSATNEKLFF.